These 13 T cell receptor beta chains originate from one sample sequenced in a study of T cell responses to AZD1222 COVID-19 vaccine. Clones were sequenced by immunoSEQ multiplex PCR, and TCRdb holds only the in-frame ones, with some missing. The sample comprises some 120,000 clones, 90% to 95% of which are singletons, and 2.5% to 3% rests with the top ten. Here the sequenced sample was peripheral blood, taken on day 0 of AZD1222 vaccination. The receptors derive from an adult in good health.

The chain employs TRBV19 and TRBJ2-7; 7 bases fit TRBD2. Germline-derived CDR1 and CDR2 are LNHDA and SQIVND (reference sequence). J lost 2 bases, V lost 7 bases, and 5 bases had no gene match. The CDR3 has 13 amino acids. CDR3 bases: TGTGCCAGTACCCCCCGGGGGGCCTACGAGCAGTACTTC. This translates into CASTPRGAYEQYF.

The genes are TRBV14 and TRBJ2-6; tentatively, D is TRBD1 or TRBD2 (5 bases each). The CDR3 is made up of 19 amino acids. Germline CDR1 and CDR2: SGHDN and FVKESK. V was trimmed by 0 bases and J by 4 bases, leaving 19 bases between them. The CDR3: CASSQDWRIGARGANVLTF. CDR3 bases: TGTGCCAGCAGCCAAGATTGGAGGATTGGGGCCAGGGGGGCCAACGTCCTGACTTTC.

This clone appeared a single time. The V gene is TRBV6-5, the J gene TRBJ1-2, with 7 bases fitting TRBD1. Trimming at V came to 5 bases and at J to 3 bases, leaving 9 bases not matched to a gene. The CDR3 has 15 amino acids. CDR1 is MNHEY, CDR2 SVGAGI, per germline. CDR3 amino acids: CASSKGAGGDYGYTF. The CDR3, as DNA: TGTGCCAGCAGTAAGGGGGCAGGGGGAGACTATGGCTACACCTTC.

The chain combines TRBV5-6 with TRBJ2-3, with 7 bases that match TRBD1. From germline, CDR1 is SGHDT and CDR2 YYEEEE. This CDR3 contains 16 residues. V shed 0 bases and J 3 bases; nucleotides not matched to a gene: 7. CDR3 sequence (DNA): TGTGCCAGCAGCTTGGGATGGGCCAGGGGGACAGATACGCAGTATTTT. The encoded protein is CASSLGWARGTDTQYF. The full variable domain, completed using reference TRBV5-6 and TRBJ2-3, is DAGVTQSPTHLIKTRGQQVTLRCSPKSGHDTVSWYQQALGQGPQFIFQYYEEEERQRGNFPDRFSGHQFPNYSSELNVNALLLGDSALYLCASSLGWARGTDTQYFGPGTRLTVL.

The V and J genes are TRBV7-2 and TRBJ2-5; TRBD2 aligns across 14 bases. The V gene end was trimmed by 3 bases and the J gene end by 3 bases; junction bases not matched to a gene: 9. This CDR3 has 18 residues. Germline V gives CDR1 SGHTA, CDR2 FQGNSA. CDR3 DNA sequence: TGTGCCAGCAGCTTCCTCCTCGGACTAGCGGGAGGAGAAGAGACCCAGTACTTC. Protein sequence: CASSFLLGLAGGEETQYF.

This rearrangement joins TRBV5-5 to TRBJ1-6; D remains ambiguous. Per the germline V gene, CDR1 is SGHKS and CDR2 is YYEKEE (reference sequence). The germline V and J ends were trimmed by 2 bases and 7 bases, with 10 bases remaining between them. This CDR3 contains 14 residues. CDR3 protein: CASSLSAGNSPLHF. The CDR3 nucleotides read TGTGCCAGCAGCTTATCGGCGGGGAATTCACCCCTCCACTTT.

The CDR3 loop reads CASSIDSGHGETQYF. The DNA for the CDR3 is TGTGCCAGTAGTATAGATTCGGGACACGGAGAGACCCAGTACTTC. The chain couples TRBV19 to TRBJ2-5, with D possibly matching TRBD1 (6 bases). The length of the CDR3 is 15 residues. Trimming removed 0 bases from V and 4 bases from J, with 12 bases in between. The germline CDR1 and CDR2 sequences are LNHDA and SQIVND (reference sequence).

This clone was observed once. This CDR3 reads CASSYARTGNEQFF. The CDR3 coding sequence is TGTGCCAGCAGTTACGCCCGCACCGGCAATGAGCAGTTCTTC. The rearrangement joins TRBV6-5 to TRBJ2-1; D not certain. The germline V gene has CDR1 MNHEY and CDR2 SVGAGI. The CDR3 has 14 residues. V dropped 2 bases and J dropped 6 bases, with 11 bases sitting between them.

The V gene is TRBV7-8, the J gene TRBJ2-7, with D possibly being TRBD1 (5 bases). Germline V lookup: CDR1 SGHVS, CDR2 FQNEAQ. Trimming cost V 2 bases and J 3 bases, with 14 bases left between them. The CDR3 runs 15 residues. The CDR3, as DNA: TGTGCCAGCAGCTTACCAGGGAAAAAGAGCTACGAGCAGTACTTC. Residues: CASSLPGKKSYEQYF.

The chain recombines TRBV3-1 (or the pseudogene TRBV3-2) with TRBJ1-2, with 9 nucleotides matching TRBD1. This CDR3 contains 15 residues. Germline CDR1 and CDR2: LGHDT and YNNKEL (reference sequence). With V trimmed by 4 bases and J by 6 bases, 9 bases remained unmatched. The CDR3: CASSPTTGGWDGYTF. The CDR3 nucleotides are TGTGCCAGCAGCCCCACAACAGGGGGCTGGGATGGCTACACCTTC.

The CDR3 region is CASSFVADGNQPQHF. CDR3 in DNA: TGTGCCAGCAGCTTTGTAGCGGATGGCAATCAGCCCCAGCATTTT. The rearrangement links TRBV7-2 to TRBJ1-5; D gene unclear. Germline CDR1 is SGHTA and CDR2 is FQGNSA. V was shortened by 3 bases and J by 2 bases, with 11 bases between the two germline ends. This CDR3 is built from 15 residues.

The J gene is TRBJ1-1, the V gene TRBV3-1 (or the pseudogene TRBV3-2); the D is unclear. Germline V lookup: CDR1 LGHDT, CDR2 YNNKEL (reference sequence). V was pared by 0 bases and J by 1 base, with 3 bases between. The length of the CDR3 is 13 residues. CDR3 protein: CASSQDANTEAFF. The CDR3 DNA sequence: TGTGCCAGCAGCCAAGACGCGAACACTGAAGCTTTCTTT.

V is TRBV4-1 and J is TRBJ1-6, with 7 bases aligning to TRBD1. The CDR3 covers 17 residues. Losses at the gene ends were 2 bases for V and 8 bases for J; bases not matched to a gene: 12. Germline CDR1 is MGHRA and CDR2 is YSYEKL. The CDR3 is CASSQMGQRGVDSPLHF. As DNA, the CDR3 is TGCGCCAGCAGCCAAATGGGACAGCGAGGAGTGGATTCACCCCTCCACTTT.